One and the same sample provided the 20 T cell receptor beta chains below, sequenced in a study of CD8+ T cells in alopecia areata. The authors extracted RNA and reverse transcribed it into cDNA as the sequencing template. The assay was immunoSEQ multiplex PCR, and TCRdb's table has in-frame clones only and misses some. The data contain roughly 130,000 clones, 58% of them singletons. The sequenced sample was CD4+ T cells sorted from blood, obtained at week 0. The source is a human donor with alopecia areata.

This clone occurred a few times. The chain links TRBV4-1 to TRBJ2-5; TRBD2 aligns across 8 bases. J lost 1 base, V lost 0 bases, and 7 bases had no gene match. Germline-derived CDR1 and CDR2 are MGHRA and YSYEKL. CDR3 length: 17 residues. The CDR3 DNA follows: TGCGCCAGCAGCCAAGACGGGGGGGGCTTCACCCAAGAGACCCAGTACTTC. It specifies CASSQDGGGFTQETQYF.

The V gene is TRBV4-1, the J gene TRBJ2-4, with TRBD2 matching 11 bases. Germline CDR1 MGHRA, CDR2 YSYEKL. This CDR3 has 17 amino acids. V lost 2 bases, J lost 1 base, and 4 bases stayed unmatched. CDR3 loop: CASSQPTSGAAKNIQYF. DNA for the CDR3: TGCGCCAGCAGCCAACCGACTAGCGGGGCGGCCAAAAACATTCAGTACTTC.

This chain uses TRBV5-1 with TRBJ1-1, with TRBD1 as a possible D gene (6 bases). V was shortened by 4 bases and J by 6 bases, with 16 bases between the two germline ends. This CDR3 contains 14 residues. Per the germline V gene, CDR1 is SGHRS and CDR2 is YFSETQ. The CDR3 coding sequence is TGCGCCAGCAGCCCTGGGGACAACAACCCTGAAGCTTTCTTT. This translates into CASSPGDNNPEAFF. The whole variable domain, remainder taken from reference TRBV5-1 and TRBJ1-1, is KAGVTQTPRYLIKTRGQQVTLSCSPISGHRSVSWYQQTPGQGLQFLFEYFSETQRNKGNFPGRFSGRQFSNSRSEMNVSTLELGDSALYLCASSPGDNNPEAFFGQGTRLTVV.

The table lists this clone with a few counts. Other DNA sequences in the same sample also yield this CDR3. V and J are TRBV7-2 and TRBJ2-7; 9 bases fit TRBD1. The V and J ends lost 3 bases and 3 bases, in that order; junction bases with no gene match: 6. The CDR3 spans 15 residues. Germline V gene data show CDR1 as SGHTA and CDR2 as FQGNSA. This chain's CDR3 is CASSFSGTGLYEQYF. CDR3 DNA sequence: TGTGCCAGCAGCTTTTCCGGGACAGGGCTCTACGAGCAGTACTTC.

This sequence joins TRBV19 and TRBJ2-4; TRBD2 might be the D (5 bases). The CDR3 is made up of 17 amino acids. V lost 3 bases and J 0 bases, leaving 15 bases between the germline ends. Germline V gene sequence: CDR1 LNHDA, CDR2 SQIVND (reference sequence). The CDR3 region has the DNA TGTGCCAGTAGTATGGTCCGCAGCGGAATAGCCAAAAACATTCAGTACTTC. This codes for CASSMVRSGIAKNIQYF.

The chain links TRBV4-1 to TRBJ2-2, with D possibly TRBD2 on 5 matching bases. Trimming pared 4 bases from V and 3 bases from J, leaving 18 bases between. Germline CDR1 MGHRA, CDR2 YSYEKL. The CDR3 extends over 17 amino acids. CDR3 DNA: TGCGCCAGCAGCCTCGAGGGATTAGGACCTCACACCGGGGAGCTGTTTTTT. Protein: CASSLEGLGPHTGELFF.

The chain combines TRBV5-4 with TRBJ2-5; 11 positions match TRBD1. The CDR3 is 16 residues long. V was clipped by 4 bases and J by 5 bases; unmatched bases: 10. The V gene's germline CDR1 is SGHNT and CDR2 YYREEE (reference sequence). CDR3 residues: CASSGSRTGGDETQYF. CDR3 in DNA: TGTGCCAGCAGCGGGAGTAGGACAGGGGGCGATGAGACCCAGTACTTC.

J is TRBJ1-2 and V is TRBV7-2; 9 nucleotides align to TRBD1. J lost 7 bases, V lost 1 base, and 1 base had no gene match. Germline V gene sequence: CDR1 SGHTA, CDR2 FQGNSA. The CDR3 totals 13 residues. In DNA form, the CDR3 reads TGTGCCAGCAGCTTAGGGGGACAGGGTGGCTACACCTTC. Translation: CASSLGGQGGYTF. Combining the CDR3 with reference TRBV7-2 and TRBJ1-2 gives the whole variable domain GAGVSQSPSNKVTEKGKDVELRCDPISGHTALYWYRQSLGQGLEFLIYFQGNSAPDKSGLPSDRFSAERTGGSVSTLTIQRTQQEDSAVYLCASSLGGQGGYTFGSGTRLTVV.

This rearrangement joins TRBV6-5 to TRBJ1-1; D is perhaps TRBD1 (5 bases). The V end was cut by 2 bases, the J end by 4 bases, with 11 bases between. CDR1 and CDR2 from the germline V gene are MNHEY and SVGAGI. The CDR3 is 14 residues long. CDR3 sequence (DNA): TGTGCCAGCAGTTACGGGCAGGGCAGCACTGAAGCTTTCTTT. It codes for CASSYGQGSTEAFF.

V is TRBV19 and J is TRBJ1-5; possible D gene TRBD1, 6 bases. CDR1 is LNHDA, CDR2 SQIVND, per germline (reference sequence). The CDR3 is made up of 16 amino acids. V shed 0 bases and J shed 0 bases, with 9 bases lying between them. CDR3 DNA: TGTGCCAGTAGTATAGAGGGACAAAATAGCAATCAGCCCCAGCATTTT. It codes for CASSIEGQNSNQPQHF. Filled out from reference TRBV19 and TRBJ1-5, the complete variable domain reads DGGITQSPKYLFRKEGQNVTLSCEQNLNHDAMYWYRQDPGQGLRLIYYSQIVNDFQKGDIAEGYSVSREKKESFPLTVTSAQKNPTAFYLCASSIEGQNSNQPQHFGDGTRLSIL.

This chain links TRBV23-1 with TRBJ2-7; 9 bases map to TRBD1. TRBV23-1 is identified as an open reading frame with a role that is uncertain. CDR3 size: 14 residues. The ends lost 6 bases at V and 5 bases at J; junction bases unmatched: 8. In DNA form, the CDR3 reads TGCGCCAGCAGCGGTCGGACAGGGGCCAACGAGCAGTACTTC. It codes for CASSGRTGANEQYF.

This clone was detected many times. This rearrangement joins TRBV9 to TRBJ2-3; tentative D call: TRBD2 (6 bases). The germline gives CDR1 SGDLS, CDR2 YYNGEE. Trimming pared 3 bases from V and 5 bases from J, leaving 22 bases between. This CDR3 has 17 amino acids. The DNA for the CDR3 is TGTGCCAGCAGCGCCGCCTCGCTAGCGCATCCAATAGATACGCAGTATTTT. This codes for CASSAASLAHPIDTQYF.

The chain links TRBV5-1 to TRBJ2-7, with TRBD2 matching over 8 bases. With V trimmed by 7 bases and J by 2 bases, 5 bases remained unmatched. The V gene's germline CDR1 is SGHRS and CDR2 YFSETQ. The CDR3 runs to 13 residues. The CDR3 sequence is CASGRAGAYEQYF. In nucleotides, the CDR3 is TGCGCCAGCGGAAGAGCGGGAGCCTACGAGCAGTACTTC.

In its sample, this clone was seen a few times. This chain joins TRBV27 and TRBJ1-5, with D maybe TRBD1 (5 bases). Germline V gene lookup returns CDR1 MNHEY and CDR2 SMNVEV (reference sequence). Trimming left V 2 bases short and J 6 bases short, with 8 bases between. The CDR3 has 13 residues. The CDR3 region has the DNA TGTGCCAGCAGTTTAGGGGGGACTCAGCCCCAGCATTTT. It yields the protein CASSLGGTQPQHF.

The J gene is TRBJ2-2, the V gene TRBV5-4; D is ambiguous. Germline CDR1 is SGHNT and CDR2 is YYREEE (reference sequence). Trimming removed 4 bases from V and 6 bases from J, with 16 bases in between. The CDR3 loop spans 15 amino acids. For the CDR3, the DNA is TGTGCCAGCAGCCAAGGACGGGCTTGGGCCGGGGAGCTGTTTTTT. It specifies CASSQGRAWAGELFF. The full variable domain, rest sourced from reference TRBV5-4 and TRBJ2-2, is ETGVTQSPTHLIKTRGQQVTLRCSSQSGHNTVSWYQQALGQGPQFIFQYYREEENGRGNFPPRFSGLQFPNYSSELNVNALELDDSALYLCASSQGRAWAGELFFGEGSRLTVL.

The V gene is TRBV27, the J gene TRBJ1-4; 7 bases agree with TRBD1. The germline gives CDR1 MNHEY, CDR2 SMNVEV (reference sequence). Trimming removed 3 bases from V and 7 bases from J; junction bases left unmatched: 8. This CDR3 has 15 amino acids. DNA for the CDR3: TGTGCCAGCAGTTTTGGAAACAGGGGTGGTGAAAAACTGTTTTTT. It is translated as CASSFGNRGGEKLFF.

In DNA, the CDR3 is TGTGCCAGCAGCGGTCAGGGAAGCAATCAGCCCCAGCATTTT. This translates into CASSGQGSNQPQHF. The gene calls are TRBV11-2 and TRBJ1-5, with a weak D call TRBD1 (5 bases). CDR3 length: 14 residues. Germline V gene data show CDR1 as SGHAT and CDR2 as FQNNGV. V was trimmed by 5 bases and J by 1 base, leaving 9 bases between them.

The chain joins TRBV2 to TRBJ1-2; D not resolved. This CDR3 comprises 11 residues. Germline-derived CDR1 and CDR2 are SNHLY and FYNNEI. V lost 2 bases, J lost 7 bases, and 5 bases lay in between. The CDR3 bases are TGTGCCAGCAGTGAACCGGGTGGCTACACCTTC. Residues: CASSEPGGYTF.

This sequence joins TRBV18 and TRBJ2-7; weak D call: TRBD1 (6 bases). V gave up 0 bases and J gave up 4 bases, with 19 bases separating them. This CDR3 has 17 amino acids. Germline loops: CDR1 KGHSH, CDR2 LQKENI. CDR3 residues: CASSPPYRVPFAYEQYF. In nucleotides, the CDR3 is TGTGCCAGCTCACCACCGTACAGGGTTCCATTTGCTTACGAGCAGTACTTC.

The chain employs TRBV4-3 and TRBJ2-5; D unresolved. CDR1 and CDR2 (germline): LGHNA, YSLEER. Trimming took off 0 bases at V and 4 bases at J, with 15 bases between the two ends. The CDR3 has 16 residues. For the CDR3, the DNA is TGCGCCAGCAGCCAAGATGGGCAGGACCGTCGAGAGACCCAGTACTTC. Its translation is CASSQDGQDRRETQYF.